Presented here are 32 T cell receptor beta chains from one specimen sequenced in a study of blood T cells in healthy people across ages. Combining a sample-barcoded 5' primer with a J-beta primer mix, a second PCR ran for roughly 7 to 12 cycles. In TCRdb, the 5' RACE reads were re-called with MiXCR into one record per CDR3 protein. Of hundreds of thousands of distinct CDR3 sequences in the sample, more than 55% are singletons; the top ten hold 20% to 30%. Sequenced material: blood. These receptors originate from a man aged 35 to 55 in good health.

V usage is TRBV6-1 and J usage is TRBJ1-2, with 8 bases identical to TRBD1. Germline CDR1 reads MNHNS; CDR2 reads SASEGT. The J segment lost 4 bases and the V segment lost 6 bases, leaving 16 bases of the junction unmatched. This CDR3 is 17 amino acids long. The DNA for the CDR3 is TGTGCCAGCAGCCCGTATCCGACTGGACAGGGCAGCTATGGCTACACCTTC. Its protein product is CASSPYPTGQGSYGYTF.

This clonotype was seen only once. V is TRBV5-5 and J is TRBJ2-5; 11 nucleotides match TRBD2. The CDR3 is made up of 16 amino acids. Germline loops: CDR1 SGHKS, CDR2 YYEKEE (reference sequence). The V segment lost 3 bases and the J segment 3 bases; nucleotides outside the gene matches: 7. The CDR3 sequence is CASSSRPGLAEETQYF. DNA of the CDR3: TGTGCCAGCAGCTCCCGACCGGGACTAGCGGAAGAGACCCAGTACTTC.

This clonotype came up a few times. J is TRBJ2-5 and V is TRBV6-2 or TRBV6-3, with D unclear. The end of the DNA is better explained by TRBJ2-7, so the J call may be wrong. Germline values: CDR1 MNHEY, CDR2 SVGEGT. The CDR3 sequence is 12 residues long. The CDR3 spells CASSWNQYEQYF. The CDR3 DNA is TGTGCCAGCAGTTGGAACCAATACGAGCAGTACTTC.

V usage is TRBV29-1 and J usage is TRBJ2-1; no clear D. The CDR3 totals 12 residues. CDR1 SQVTM and CDR2 ANQGSEA come from the germline V gene. V was cut by 4 bases and J by 7 bases, with 11 bases left in between. In nucleotides, the CDR3 is TGCAGCGTTGTCTACCTTAGGAATGAGCAGTTCTTC. Residues: CSVVYLRNEQFF.

The genes are TRBV20-1 and TRBJ1-2; possible D gene TRBD1, 6 bases. Trimming shortened V by 7 bases and J by 7 bases, and 19 bases separated the two germline ends. The CDR3 is 13 residues long. Per the germline V gene, CDR1 is DFQATT and CDR2 is SNEGSKA (reference sequence). The CDR3: CSDAQKGGSGYTF. CDR3 DNA: TGCAGTGACGCGCAAAAGGGGGGCAGTGGCTACACCTTC.

In DNA form, the CDR3 reads TGCGCCAGCAGCTTGTTCACAGGGATCGCCCACGAGCAGTACTTC. Its protein is CASSLFTGIAHEQYF. The rearrangement links TRBV5-1 to TRBJ2-7, with D possibly being TRBD1 (6 bases). Germline CDR1 is SGHRS and CDR2 is YFSETQ. The V end lost 1 base, the J end lost 5 bases, and 16 bases lay between the germline ends. This CDR3 region has 15 residues.

The J gene is TRBJ2-1, the V gene TRBV4-1; no clear D gene. V shed 0 bases and J shed 8 bases, with 14 bases lying between them. This CDR3 is 15 amino acids long. Germline CDR1 and CDR2: MGHRA and YSYEKL. CDR3 protein: CASSQEALLVHEQFF. The CDR3 nucleotides read TGCGCCAGCAGCCAAGAGGCCCTCCTAGTACATGAGCAGTTCTTC.

This clonotype was observed a few times. The chain links TRBV6-5 to TRBJ1-2; possibly TRBD1 for D (6 bases). CDR1 and CDR2 (germline): MNHEY, SVGAGI. CDR3 length: 14 residues. V lost 2 bases and J lost 7, with 14 bases in between. The CDR3: CASSYLQGTGGYTF. CDR3 nucleotide sequence: TGTGCCAGCAGTTACCTACAGGGCACGGGTGGCTACACCTTC.

The chain is built from TRBV7-9 and TRBJ2-1, with TRBD2 as a possible D gene (6 bases). V was cut by 2 bases and J by 2 bases, with 13 bases left in between. Germline loops: CDR1 SEHNR, CDR2 FQNEAQ (reference sequence). CDR3 length equals 16 residues. CDR3 nucleotides: TGTGCCAGCAGCTTAAGCTTGGCGGGAACCTACAATGAGCAGTTCTTC. Translated, it gives CASSLSLAGTYNEQFF.

A single count supports this clonotype. A read error may produce the germline difference seen at one junction end. V usage is TRBV7-6 and J usage is TRBJ2-7; 9 nucleotides match TRBD1. TRBJ2-5 matches the DNA end more closely, so the J call is doubtful. The CDR3 consists of 14 residues. Germline lookup yields CDR1 SGHVS and CDR2 FNYEAQ. CDR3 sequence: CANSLGTGQETQYF. The CDR3, as DNA: TGTGCCAACAGCCTCGGGACAGGGCAAGAGACCCAGTACTTC.

The chain uses TRBV6-2 or TRBV6-3 and TRBJ2-1; D remains ambiguous. The CDR3 consists of 14 residues. V was pared by 5 bases and J by 4 bases, with 12 bases between. CDR1 MNHEY and CDR2 SVGEGT come from the germline V gene. The CDR3 reads CASSRSGRYNEQFF. The CDR3 region has the DNA TGTGCCAGCAGTCGCTCCGGGCGGTACAATGAGCAGTTCTTC.

This chain connects TRBV3-1 to TRBJ2-5; D possibly uses TRBD1 or TRBD2 (5 bases each). From germline, CDR1 is LGHDT and CDR2 YNNKEL (reference sequence). The CDR3 has 16 residues. Between the trimmed V and J ends, which lost 3 bases and 2 bases, there was a span of 16 bases. The CDR3 DNA follows: TGTGCCAGCAGCCACGACAGACTAACACCACAAGAGACCCAGTACTTC. It is translated as CASSHDRLTPQETQYF.

The V call is TRBV15, the J call TRBJ1-1; unclear D gene. The CDR3 covers 15 residues. Looked up from germline, CDR1 is LNHNV and CDR2 is YYDKDF (reference sequence). Trimming removed 7 bases from V and 1 base from J, with 16 bases in between. CDR3 in DNA: TGTGCCACCAACCAAGATGGGCAGAGGAACACTGAAGCTTTCTTT. Translation: CATNQDGQRNTEAFF.

This clonotype was observed a handful of times. This sequence joins TRBV12-3 or TRBV12-4 and TRBJ1-2; TRBD1 matches at 7 bases. Germline trimming cut 6 bases from V and 4 bases from J; bases unmatched to any gene: 11. The CDR3 extends over 15 amino acids. This CDR3 reads CASSPPGQTSYGYTF. DNA for the CDR3: TGTGCCAGCAGCCCCCCGGGACAGACATCCTATGGCTACACCTTC.

The table lists this clonotype with a count of one. The J gene is TRBJ1-6, the V gene TRBV6-1, with D hard to call. The CDR3 length is 13 residues. Per the germline V gene, CDR1 is MNHNS and CDR2 is SASEGT. V was clipped by 1 base and J by 4 bases, with 2 bases between them. The CDR3 loop reads CASSEVYNSPLHF. The CDR3 DNA sequence: TGTGCCAGCAGTGAAGTGTATAATTCACCCCTCCACTTT.

This clonotype was recorded many times. This chain connects TRBV7-2 to TRBJ2-7; D uncertain. The V end lost 5 bases, the J end lost 4 bases, and 12 bases lay between the germline ends. Germline V CDR1 and CDR2: SGHTA, FQGNSA. The CDR3 runs to 13 residues. Here the CDR3 reads CASSLGAGYEQYF. The CDR3 bases are TGTGCCAGCAGCCTAGGCGCTGGGTACGAGCAGTACTTC.

This clonotype has a handful of counts. The chain employs TRBV27 and TRBJ2-6, with a weak D call TRBD2 (6 bases). CDR1 is MNHEY, CDR2 SMNVEV, per germline (reference sequence). CDR3 length: 15 amino acids. V lost 7 bases and J lost 2, with 12 bases in between. CDR3 in amino acids: CASTSPGAGANVLTF. In DNA, the CDR3 is TGTGCCAGCACCTCCCCGGGGGCTGGGGCCAACGTCCTGACTTTC.

J is TRBJ2-4 and V is TRBV15; D perhaps matches TRBD1 (6 bases). TRBJ2-7 explains the end of the DNA better; the J call may be wrong. This CDR3 is built from 16 residues. Germline lookup yields CDR1 LNHNV and CDR2 YYDKDF (reference sequence). CDR3 DNA: TGTGCCACCAGCAGATCCGGGACATTGACTTCCTACGAGCAGTACTTC. This sequence encodes CATSRSGTLTSYEQYF.

This chain links TRBV24-1 with TRBJ2-7, with D hard to call. CDR3 length: 12 amino acids. V was trimmed by 0 bases and J by 7 bases, leaving 6 bases between them. Germline V CDR1 and CDR2: KGHDR, SFDVKD. The CDR3 DNA reads as TGTGCCACCAGTGATTTGGGGTGGGAGCAGTACTTC. Its translation: CATSDLGWEQYF.

This clonotype was counted a few times. V usage is TRBV29-1 and J usage is TRBJ2-3, with 11 bases identical to TRBD2. Germline V gives CDR1 SQVTM, CDR2 ANQGSEA. CDR3 length: 17 amino acids. The ends lost 2 bases at V and 5 bases at J; junction bases unmatched: 12. CDR3: CSVESNRIAGGQDTQYF. As DNA, the CDR3 is TGCAGCGTTGAATCTAATCGTATAGCGGGAGGGCAAGATACGCAGTATTTT.

The chain couples TRBV29-1 to TRBJ2-7, with D possibly being TRBD1 (6 bases). Per the germline V gene, CDR1 is SQVTM and CDR2 is ANQGSEA. This CDR3 region has 12 residues. The V end was cut by 7 bases, the J end by 5 bases, with 15 bases between. CDR3 loop: CSALGASNEQYF. The DNA of the CDR3 is TGCAGCGCCCTGGGGGCTAGCAACGAGCAGTACTTC.

The rearrangement uses TRBV3-1 and TRBJ2-7; the match to TRBD2 covers 9 bases. Germline V gene lookup returns CDR1 LGHDT and CDR2 YNNKEL (reference sequence). The V segment lost 4 bases and the J segment 0 bases; nucleotides outside the gene matches: 4. This CDR3 has 15 amino acids. The CDR3 protein is CASSPGLASSYEQYF. CDR3 bases: TGTGCCAGCAGCCCGGGACTAGCCAGCTCCTACGAGCAGTACTTC.

This chain joins TRBV28 and TRBJ2-4; 7 bases align to TRBD1. The CDR3 contains 21 residues. Per the germline V gene, CDR1 is MDHEN and CDR2 is SYDVKM. V was clipped by 4 bases and J by 0 bases; unmatched bases: 21. CDR3 in DNA: TGTGCCAGCAGTTCGTGGAACGACCGGGACAGACTAATACTAGCCAAAAACATTCAGTACTTC. Translated: CASSSWNDRDRLILAKNIQYF.

This chain connects TRBV11-2 to TRBJ2-5, with 14 bases that match TRBD2. Germline lookup yields CDR1 SGHAT and CDR2 FQNNGV. The CDR3 loop spans 16 amino acids. The trim removed 5 bases at V and 2 bases at J, leaving 4 bases unmatched. Here the CDR3 reads CASSARLAGGQETQYF. In DNA, the CDR3 is TGTGCCAGCAGCGCGCGACTAGCGGGAGGGCAAGAGACCCAGTACTTC.

This sequence joins TRBV15 and TRBJ2-7; 9 bases are shared with TRBD2. The V segment lost 0 bases and the J segment 4 bases; nucleotides outside the gene matches: 4. The CDR3 consists of 15 residues. Per the germline V gene, CDR1 is LNHNV and CDR2 is YYDKDF (reference sequence). CDR3 nucleotide sequence: TGTGCCACCAGCAGAGATAGGCTAGCGGGGTACGAGCAGTACTTC. As protein: CATSRDRLAGYEQYF.

The rearrangement uses TRBV14 and TRBJ1-2, with D uncertain. V gave up 0 bases and J gave up 0 bases, with 23 bases separating them. Germline V CDR1 and CDR2: SGHDN, FVKESK. This CDR3 contains 20 residues. The CDR3 DNA follows: TGTGCCAGCAGCCAAGATTCCCGGACGTCGATACGGGCGGCTAACTATGGCTACACCTTC. Its translation: CASSQDSRTSIRAANYGYTF.

The rearrangement links TRBV29-1 to TRBJ2-4; D remains unclear. The end of the DNA fits TRBJ2-7 better, so the J call may be wrong. Germline assignment: CDR1 SQVTM and CDR2 ANQGSEA. The CDR3 totals 14 residues. As DNA, the CDR3 is TGCAGCGTTGAAATGAGGTACAAGAGGTTCGAGCAGTACTTC. Protein sequence: CSVEMRYKRFEQYF.

The gene calls are TRBV10-3 and TRBJ1-2; 7 bases are a match to TRBD1. This CDR3 comprises 15 residues. V was clipped by 2 bases and J by 2 bases; unmatched bases: 5. Germline CDR1 reads ENHRY; CDR2 reads SYGVKD. The CDR3 nucleotides read TGTGCCATCAGTGAGCCAGGACAGGAGAACTATGGCTACACCTTC. It translates to CAISEPGQENYGYTF.

J is TRBJ2-1 and V is TRBV3-1; TRBD2 aligns across 8 bases. V shed 1 base and J 8 bases; nucleotides not matched to a gene: 13. The CDR3 has 17 amino acids. The germline gives CDR1 LGHDT, CDR2 YNNKEL (reference sequence). In nucleotides, the CDR3 is TGTGCCAGCAGCCAAGTTCGGACGGGACTAGGTCACGATGAGCAGTTCTTC. Translation gives CASSQVRTGLGHDEQFF.

Notes on this clonotype: Mismatch with germline at one junction end may stem from a read error. The V call is TRBV4-3, the J call TRBJ2-1; 8 nucleotides align to TRBD1. Germline V gene sequence: CDR1 LGHNA, CDR2 YSLEER. There are 16 residues in the CDR3. The CDR3 nucleotides are TGCACCAGCAGCCCTCAGGGGGCTTGGTCCTACAATGAGCAGTTCTTC. Translation gives CTSSPQGAWSYNEQFF.

In DNA, the CDR3 is TGTGCCAGGGGCGGGAGCAGTGGGGAGACCCAGTACTTC. Translating gives CARGGSSGETQYF. The chain is built from TRBV2 and TRBJ2-5; 7 nucleotides align to TRBD2. CDR3 length: 13 residues. Germline V CDR1 and CDR2: SNHLY, FYNNEI. V was clipped by 9 bases and J by 5 bases; unmatched bases: 9.

Details on this clonotype: At one end, the junction sequence differs from germline, possibly due to a read error. This chain uses TRBV13 with TRBJ2-1; D is perhaps TRBD1 (6 bases). The germline CDR1 and CDR2 sequences are PRHDT and FYEKMQ (reference sequence). CDR3 size: 17 residues. The CDR3 spells CVSSYETGGRSYNEQFF. As DNA, the CDR3 is TGTGTCAGCAGCTACGAGACAGGAGGCAGGTCCTACAATGAGCAGTTCTTC.